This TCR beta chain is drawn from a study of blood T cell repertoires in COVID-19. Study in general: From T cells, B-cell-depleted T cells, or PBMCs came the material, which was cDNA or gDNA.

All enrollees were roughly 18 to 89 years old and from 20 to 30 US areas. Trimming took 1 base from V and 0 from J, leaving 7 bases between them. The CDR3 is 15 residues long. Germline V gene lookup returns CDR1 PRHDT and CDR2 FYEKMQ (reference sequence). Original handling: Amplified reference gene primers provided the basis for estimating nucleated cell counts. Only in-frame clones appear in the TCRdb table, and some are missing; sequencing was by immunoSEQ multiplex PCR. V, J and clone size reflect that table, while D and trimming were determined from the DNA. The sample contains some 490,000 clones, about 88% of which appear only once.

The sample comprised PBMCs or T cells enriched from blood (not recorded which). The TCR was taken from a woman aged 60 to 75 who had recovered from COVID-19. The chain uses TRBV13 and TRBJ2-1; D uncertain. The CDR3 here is CASSLARSSYNEQFF. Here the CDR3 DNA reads TGTGCCAGCAGCTTAGCGAGAAGCTCCTACAATGAGCAGTTCTTC.